This TCR beta chain was recovered during a study of blood T cell repertoires in COVID-19. Method: immunoSEQ multiplex PCR; TCRdb's copy keeps in-frame clones and lacks some. The sample yields hundreds of thousands of clones, around 89% seen once. The TCR sequence derives from a man aged 25-45 years who had recovered from COVID-19. The sequenced sample was PBMCs or T cells enriched from blood (not recorded which).

The CDR3 region is CASSFQAGFSAGEQFF. In DNA, the CDR3 is TGCGCCAGCAGCTTCCAAGCGGGGTTTTCCGCCGGTGAGCAGTTCTTC. V usage is TRBV5-1 and J usage is TRBJ2-1; 7 nucleotides agree with TRBD2. The CDR3 totals 16 residues. From germline, CDR1 is SGHRS and CDR2 YFSETQ. J was trimmed by 9 bases and V by 2 bases; bases with no gene match: 14.